Below are 10 T cell receptor beta chains sequenced from a single sample in a study of CD8+CD57+ T cells in acquired aplastic anemia. Genomic DNA served as template for TCR beta VDJ and CDR3 profiling. Via MiXCR, TCRdb re-called the reads, giving one row per CDR3 protein. The sample includes 200,000 or so distinct CDR3 sequences, less than 65% of them seen just once. Sequenced sample: sorted CD4+, CD8+, or CD8+CD57+ T cells (not recorded which) from PBMCs. All receptors come from a human donor with severe aplastic anemia or a healthy control (not recorded which).

The genes are TRBV7-8 and TRBJ2-5, with D perhaps TRBD1 (7 bases). Germline CDR1 is SGHVS and CDR2 is FQNEAQ. V lost 11 bases and J lost 5, with 24 bases in between. The CDR3 runs 15 residues. CDR3 region: CASEGRDRAGETQYF. The CDR3 bases are TGTGCCTCGGAGGGGAGAGACAGGGCGGGTGAGACCCAGTACTTC.

Comment on this clonotype: At one of its ends the junction is not consistent with the germline gene, which may arise from a read error. The chain links TRBV10-3 to TRBJ2-2; D is possibly TRBD2 (5 bases). CDR3 size: 14 residues. Germline-derived CDR1 and CDR2 are ENHRY and SYGVKD. CDR3 nucleotide sequence: TGTGCCATCAGTGCGTATTCTCCCACCGGGGAGTTGTTTTTT. Amino acids: CAISAYSPTGELFF.

The chain employs TRBV29-1 and TRBJ2-5, with 7 bases lining up with TRBD1. Germline V gene data show CDR1 as SQVTM and CDR2 as ANQGSEA. This CDR3 has 14 amino acids. The ends lost 4 bases at V and 1 base at J; junction bases unmatched: 6. DNA for the CDR3: TGCAGCGTTGTGGGGACAGATACCCAAGAGACCCAGTACTTC. Translation gives CSVVGTDTQETQYF.

The V gene is TRBV7-3, the J gene TRBJ2-1; D remains unclear. The CDR3 totals 16 residues. Trimming removed 4 bases at V and 3 bases at J, with 16 bases between. Per the germline V gene, CDR1 is SGHTA and CDR2 is FQGTGA. The CDR3 reads CASSSMGRRSYNEQFF. In nucleotides, the CDR3 is TGTGCCAGCAGCTCGATGGGCCGACGGAGCTACAATGAGCAGTTCTTC.

V gene TRBV20-1 combines with J gene TRBJ2-7, with 10 positions matching TRBD2. The CDR3 has 15 amino acids. Germline loops: CDR1 DFQATT, CDR2 SNEGSKA (reference sequence). The DNA for the CDR3 is TGCACCAAAACCGGCCTAGCGGGAGTTTGCTACGAGCAGTACTTC. It encodes CTKTGLAGVCYEQYF.

This clonotype was counted between two and nine times. The rearrangement uses TRBV7-3 and TRBJ1-1, with 9 positions matching TRBD1. The junction had 5 bases not matched to a gene; V was cut back by 5 bases and J by 10 bases. The CDR3 runs 12 residues. Germline CDR1 is SGHTA and CDR2 is FQGTGA. This CDR3 reads CASSNDRGRAFF. In DNA, the CDR3 is TGTGCCAGCAGCAATGACAGGGGGAGAGCTTTCTTT.

V is TRBV25-1 and J is TRBJ2-7; D remains ambiguous. CDR1 is MGHDK and CDR2 is SYGVNS in the germline V gene. The CDR3 is made up of 16 amino acids. The chain's CDR3 is CARDRQFPGLVYEQYF. DNA for the CDR3: TGTGCTAGAGATAGGCAGTTCCCGGGTTTGGTCTACGAGCAGTACTTC.

J is TRBJ2-5 and V is TRBV29-1, with D perhaps matching TRBD2 (5 bases). The germline V gene encodes CDR1 SQVTM and CDR2 ANQGSEA. This CDR3 has 16 residues. V gave up 6 bases and J gave up 0 bases, with 20 bases separating them. This CDR3 is CSVRDGVQRDQETQYF. In nucleotides, the CDR3 is TGCAGCGTCCGGGATGGAGTACAGAGGGACCAAGAGACCCAGTACTTC.

Here the CDR3 reads CSVQLGSGAQETQYF. The CDR3 region has the DNA TGCAGCGTCCAGCTCGGAAGCGGGGCCCAAGAGACCCAGTACTTC. The rearrangement uses TRBV29-1 and TRBJ2-5; 7 bases are shared with TRBD2. The CDR3 extends over 15 amino acids. CDR1 is SQVTM, CDR2 ANQGSEA, per germline. J gave up 1 base and V 6 bases, and 11 bases lay outside the gene matches.

The rearrangement joins TRBV19 to TRBJ2-7; 8 nucleotides match TRBD1. This CDR3 region has 14 residues. Looked up from germline, CDR1 is LNHDA and CDR2 is SQIVND (reference sequence). The V and J ends lost 0 bases and 12 bases, in that order; junction bases with no gene match: 10. CDR3 amino acids: CASSIDHVTGEAYF. The CDR3 DNA is TGTGCCAGTAGTATAGATCATGTGACAGGGGAGGCGTACTTC.